A single sample is the source of the 32 T cell receptor beta chains below, sequenced in a study of blood T cell repertoires in COVID-19. Generated by immunoSEQ multiplex PCR, the TCRdb table keeps only in-frame clones and is missing some. The sample records 150,000 to 200,000 clones, 75% to 90% being singletons. The sample taken for sequencing was peripheral blood. These receptors were collected from a human donor with active or convalescent COVID-19. The donor label of this sample is uncertain.

The chain joins TRBV7-9 to TRBJ2-7, with TRBD2 matching over 12 bases. In germline, CDR1 is SEHNR, CDR2 FQNEAQ (reference sequence). The CDR3 contains 15 residues. J gave up 4 bases and V 3 bases, and 4 bases lay outside the gene matches. Here the CDR3 reads CASSFGLAGPYEQYF. The CDR3 nucleotides read TGTGCCAGCAGCTTCGGACTAGCGGGACCGTACGAGCAGTACTTC.

The rearrangement joins TRBV3-1 (or the pseudogene TRBV3-2) to TRBJ2-7; 12 bases map to TRBD2. The V gene's germline CDR1 is LGHDT and CDR2 YNNKEL (reference sequence). CDR3 size: 17 residues. V lost 2 bases and J lost 9; bases outside the gene matches: 14. DNA for the CDR3: TGTGCCAGCAGCCAAACTTCGGTTCTAGCGGGGGGGCTATGGCAGTACTTC. Translation gives CASSQTSVLAGGLWQYF.

This chain's CDR3 is CASNQAGDPSYEQYF. The CDR3 DNA is TGTGCCAGCAATCAGGCGGGAGACCCCTCCTACGAGCAGTACTTC. The chain joins TRBV2 to TRBJ2-7, with 7 bases identical to TRBD2. After removal of 7 bases from V and 0 bases from J, the junction contained 9 bases not matched to a gene. Per the germline V gene, CDR1 is SNHLY and CDR2 is FYNNEI. The CDR3 length is 15 residues.

The rearrangement uses TRBV5-1 and TRBJ2-1; possibly TRBD2 for D (6 bases). Trimming took off 4 bases at V and 0 bases at J, with 14 bases between the two ends. This CDR3 contains 16 residues. Germline lookup yields CDR1 SGHRS and CDR2 YFSETQ. CDR3 protein: CASSVTSSSSYNEQFF. The CDR3 DNA follows: TGCGCCAGCAGCGTCACTAGCTCGAGCTCCTACAATGAGCAGTTCTTC. The variable domain in full, completed from reference TRBV5-1 and TRBJ2-1, reads KAGVTQTPRYLIKTRGQQVTLSCSPISGHRSVSWYQQTPGQGLQFLFEYFSETQRNKGNFPGRFSGRQFSNSRSEMNVSTLELGDSALYLCASSVTSSSSYNEQFFGPGTRLTVL.

This chain links TRBV14 with TRBJ2-3, with D tentatively TRBD2 (6 bases). The CDR3 runs to 15 residues. From germline, CDR1 is SGHDN and CDR2 FVKESK. Between the trimmed V and J ends, which lost 4 bases and 2 bases, there was a span of 13 bases. CDR3 region: CASSLQLASTDTQYF. DNA of the CDR3: TGTGCCAGCAGCCTCCAGCTAGCGTCCACAGATACGCAGTATTTT.

The chain joins TRBV14 to TRBJ1-2, with D possibly TRBD1 on 6 matching bases. V dropped 0 bases and J dropped 6 bases, with 23 bases sitting between them. Germline V gene sequence: CDR1 SGHDN, CDR2 FVKESK. The CDR3 contains 18 residues. The CDR3 reads CASSQDYAGKGDWDGYTF. In DNA, the CDR3 is TGTGCCAGCAGCCAAGATTACGCGGGCAAGGGGGATTGGGATGGCTACACCTTC.

V is TRBV5-1 and J is TRBJ2-3, with 14 bases identical to TRBD2. The CDR3 has 15 residues. Germline CDR1 and CDR2: SGHRS and YFSETQ. V trimming: 4 bases; J trimming: 6 bases; junction bases outside the gene matches: 4. The CDR3 region has the DNA TGCGCCAGCAGCACCGGGACTAGCGGGGGTGATACGCAGTATTTT. Encoded protein: CASSTGTSGGDTQYF.

The CDR3 loop is CASSFGTGSYEQYF. Written as DNA, the CDR3 is TGCGCCAGCAGCTTCGGGACAGGATCCTACGAGCAGTACTTC. The chain couples TRBV5-1 to TRBJ2-7; TRBD1 matches at 8 bases. From germline, CDR1 is SGHRS and CDR2 YFSETQ. V was clipped by 2 bases and J by 1 base; unmatched bases: 2. The CDR3 spans 14 residues.

The CDR3 sequence: CASSKIGGFNQPQHF. The DNA of the CDR3 is TGTGCCAGCAGCAAGATCGGAGGATTCAATCAGCCCCAGCATTTT. The genes are TRBV7-6 and TRBJ1-5; D is uncertain. CDR1 and CDR2 (germline): SGHVS, FNYEAQ. The CDR3 is 15 residues long. The V gene lost 5 bases and the J gene lost 3 bases, with 14 bases spanning the gap.

This CDR3 reads CASSFASPTDTQYF. The CDR3 DNA reads as TGTGCCAGCAGCTTTGCGTCGCCCACAGATACGCAGTATTTT. The V gene is TRBV7-9, the J gene TRBJ2-3; D is uncertain. The V gene's germline CDR1 is SEHNR and CDR2 FQNEAQ (reference sequence). CDR3 length: 14 amino acids. Trimming stripped 3 bases from V and 2 bases from J, with 9 bases between.

This chain joins TRBV5-1 and TRBJ1-5, with 11 nucleotides matching TRBD1. The germline V gene encodes CDR1 SGHRS and CDR2 YFSETQ. With 4 bases clipped from V and 9 bases from J, the junction kept 6 bases outside the gene matches. This CDR3 is built from 14 residues. The DNA for the CDR3 is TGCGCCAGCAGCAAGGGACAGGGGGAGGGGCCCCAGCATTTT. Residues: CASSKGQGEGPQHF.

J is TRBJ2-7 and V is TRBV27; TRBD2 is a possible D gene (6 bases). Trimming pared 2 bases from V and 0 bases from J, leaving 11 bases between. From germline, CDR1 is MNHEY and CDR2 SMNVEV (reference sequence). The length of the CDR3 is 15 residues. The CDR3 bases are TGTGCCAGCAGTTTAAGGGACTCCAGCTCCTACGAGCAGTACTTC. Protein product: CASSLRDSSSYEQYF.

This clone has just one count. The V call is TRBV28, the J call TRBJ1-4, with D possibly matching TRBD1 (6 bases). CDR1 is MDHEN and CDR2 is SYDVKM in the germline V gene. Trimming stripped 6 bases from V and 5 bases from J, with 13 bases between. The CDR3 has 14 residues. The CDR3 DNA follows: TGTGCCAGCAGCCACGGACAGCTCAATGAAAAACTGTTTTTT. It specifies CASSHGQLNEKLFF.

The rearrangement uses TRBV2 and TRBJ2-2; possibly TRBD2 for D (5 bases). Trimming stripped 1 base from V and 1 base from J, with 7 bases between. This CDR3 has 15 amino acids. Germline assignment: CDR1 SNHLY and CDR2 FYNNEI. This CDR3 reads CASSEVRGNTGELFF. For the CDR3, the DNA is TGTGCCAGCAGTGAAGTTCGGGGGAACACCGGGGAGCTGTTTTTT.

The chain couples TRBV21-1 to TRBJ1-5; no DNA check was done on the table's D call, TRBD1. TRBV21-1 is classified as a pseudogene. The CDR3 totals 18 residues. The CDR3 region has the DNA TGTGCCAGCAGCAAAGCGTTGGACAGGCGCCGGGGCAATCAGCCCCAGCATTTT. It yields the protein CASSKALDRRRGNQPQHF.

The rearrangement uses TRBV7-3 and TRBJ1-1; no clear D. This CDR3 is 13 amino acids long. Germline V gene sequence: CDR1 SGHTA, CDR2 FQGTGA. Trimming stripped 1 base from V and 6 bases from J, with 9 bases between. The CDR3 loop is CASSLKMGAEAFF. The CDR3, as DNA: TGTGCCAGCAGCTTAAAGATGGGAGCTGAAGCTTTCTTT.

The genes are TRBV12-3 or TRBV12-4 and TRBJ1-4; D perhaps matches TRBD1 (5 bases). V was cut by 6 bases and J by 8 bases, with 13 bases left in between. CDR3 length equals 13 residues. CDR3 bases: TGTGCCAGCAGCTCGACAGAAAGCGAAAAACTGTTTTTT. Protein sequence: CASSSTESEKLFF.

The rearrangement joins TRBV30 to TRBJ2-7; TRBD2 matches at 7 bases. Germline V CDR1 and CDR2: GTSNPN, SVGIG (reference sequence). The CDR3 runs 13 residues. Trimming took 0 bases from V and 7 from J; bases not matched to a gene: 6. This chain's CDR3 is CAWSVGEGWEQYF. The CDR3 nucleotides are TGTGCCTGGAGTGTCGGGGAGGGGTGGGAGCAGTACTTC.

The chain joins TRBV3-1 (or the pseudogene TRBV3-2) to TRBJ2-1, with TRBD1 matching 8 bases. V shed 5 bases and J 7 bases; nucleotides not matched to a gene: 7. The CDR3 contains 14 residues. The germline CDR1 and CDR2 sequences are LGHDT and YNNKEL (reference sequence). This CDR3 reads CASSFWTGRNEQFF. CDR3 nucleotides: TGTGCCAGCAGCTTTTGGACAGGGCGTAATGAGCAGTTCTTC.

The rearrangement joins TRBV29-1 to TRBJ2-1, with 11 bases lining up with TRBD2. The CDR3 consists of 17 residues. CDR1 is SQVTM, CDR2 ANQGSEA, per germline. The V segment lost 7 bases and the J segment 0 bases; nucleotides outside the gene matches: 11. The CDR3 bases are TGCAGCGCCACGGGGCTAGCGGGAGGAAGCTCCTACAATGAGCAGTTCTTC. Amino acids: CSATGLAGGSSYNEQFF.

This sequence joins TRBV5-1 and TRBJ1-2; 10 bases map to TRBD1. Germline V gene sequence: CDR1 SGHRS, CDR2 YFSETQ. Trimming at V came to 2 bases and at J to 5 bases, leaving 3 bases not matched to a gene. The CDR3 is 14 amino acids. CDR3 DNA: TGCGCCAGCAGCTTAGACAGGGGGCAGTATGGCTACACCTTC. It encodes CASSLDRGQYGYTF.

To note about this clone: This sample includes further DNA sequences coding for the same CDR3. The chain links TRBV6-5 to TRBJ2-7; 8 nucleotides match TRBD2. V lost 6 bases to trimming and J lost 7 bases; unmatched junction nucleotides: 14. This CDR3 has 15 amino acids. CDR1 and CDR2 (germline): MNHEY, SVGAGI. CDR3 protein: CASRPVPGLEGEQYF. Here the CDR3 DNA reads TGTGCCAGCAGACCAGTCCCGGGACTAGAAGGGGAGCAGTACTTC.

As for this clone: The sample holds other DNA sequences that translate to the same CDR3. The chain links TRBV27 to TRBJ2-5; a weak D match, TRBD2 (5 bases). The germline V gene has CDR1 MNHEY and CDR2 SMNVEV (reference sequence). V lost 2 bases to trimming and J lost 1 base, with 5 bases between them. The CDR3 contains 13 residues. CDR3 nucleotides: TGTGCCAGCAGTTTACGGGGCCAAGAGACCCAGTACTTC. Translation: CASSLRGQETQYF.

The J gene is TRBJ1-1, the V gene TRBV9, with 7 bases matching TRBD1. The V gene end was trimmed by 4 bases and the J gene end by 8 bases; junction bases not matched to a gene: 11. Germline V gene data show CDR1 as SGDLS and CDR2 as YYNGEE. The CDR3 consists of 14 residues. This chain's CDR3 is CASSRTQQGLEAFF. The DNA for the CDR3 is TGTGCCAGCAGCCGTACCCAACAGGGGCTAGAAGCTTTCTTT.

In nucleotides, the CDR3 is TGTGCCAGCAGAGTGCGGGGGGAGAACACTGAAGCTTTCTTT. Amino acid sequence: CASRVRGENTEAFF. The chain joins TRBV2 to TRBJ1-1, with D tentatively TRBD1 (5 bases). CDR1 is SNHLY, CDR2 FYNNEI, per germline. This CDR3 contains 14 residues. Trimming stripped 6 bases from V and 1 base from J, with 12 bases between.

The chain employs TRBV7-3 and TRBJ2-3; TRBD2 agrees at 13 bases. The length of the CDR3 is 16 residues. The ends lost 5 bases at V and 2 bases at J; junction bases unmatched: 4. Germline values: CDR1 SGHTA, CDR2 FQGTGA. In DNA form, the CDR3 reads TGTGCCAGCAGCCCCGGACTAGCGGGGGTCACAGATACGCAGTATTTT. This codes for CASSPGLAGVTDTQYF.

This rearrangement joins TRBV10-3 to TRBJ2-3; D possibly corresponds to TRBD2 (6 bases). Germline lookup yields CDR1 ENHRY and CDR2 SYGVKD. CDR3 size: 12 residues. CDR3 DNA: TGTGGCTCAATGGGGGGTGCAGATACGCAGTATTTT. This encodes CGSMGGADTQYF.

V gene TRBV14 combines with J gene TRBJ2-5; D uncertain. This CDR3 has 18 residues. Germline CDR1 SGHDN, CDR2 FVKESK. V lost 0 bases to trimming and J lost 4 bases, with 21 bases between them. Written as DNA, the CDR3 is TGTGCCAGCAGCCAAGATAGTCCGGAAACCCGGGTCCGAGAGACCCAGTACTTC. Amino acids: CASSQDSPETRVRETQYF.

This clone showed up just a few times. The rearrangement uses TRBV7-8 and TRBJ1-2; D gene ambiguous. The germline V gene encodes CDR1 SGHVS and CDR2 FQNEAQ. The CDR3 extends over 13 amino acids. V lost 0 bases, J lost 6 bases, and 8 bases lay in between. DNA of the CDR3: TGTGCCAGCAGCTTAGCGGGCGCCGATGGCTACACCTTC. Translating it yields CASSLAGADGYTF. Full variable domain (outside the CDR3, taken from reference TRBV7-8 and TRBJ1-2): GAGVSQSPRYKVAKRGQDVALRCDPISGHVSLFWYQQALGQGPEFLTYFQNEAQLDKSGLPSDRFFAERPEGSVSTLKIQRTQQEDSAVYLCASSLAGADGYTFGSGTRLTVV.

The V and J genes are TRBV12-3 or TRBV12-4 and TRBJ2-1; 9 nucleotides line up with TRBD2. V was clipped by 6 bases and J by 8 bases; unmatched bases: 5. This CDR3 is built from 13 residues. DNA of the CDR3: TGTGCCAGCAGGCCCGGGACTAGCTATGAGCAGTTCTTC. Amino acid sequence: CASRPGTSYEQFF.

V usage is TRBV5-4 and J usage is TRBJ1-3; possibly TRBD1 for D (6 bases). The CDR3 is 14 residues long. Deletions cut 4 bases from V and 4 bases from J, with 12 bases between. CDR1 is SGHNT, CDR2 YYREEE, per germline (reference sequence). The CDR3 sequence is CASSARTAGNTIYF. CDR3 DNA: TGTGCCAGCAGCGCCCGGACAGCCGGAAACACCATATATTTT.

CDR3 amino acids: CASSPPQGSSYNEQFF. In nucleotides, the CDR3 is TGTGCCAGCAGCCCTCCACAGGGGAGCTCCTACAATGAGCAGTTCTTC. V and J are TRBV7-9 and TRBJ2-1; 7 bases align to TRBD1. The V and J ends lost 5 bases and 0 bases, in that order; junction bases with no gene match: 7. CDR3 length equals 16 residues. Germline values: CDR1 SEHNR, CDR2 FQNEAQ (reference sequence).